Each of the 20 T cell receptor beta chains below was sequenced from the same sample in a study of shared clonotypes between healthy human individuals. Sequenced by immunoSEQ multiplex PCR; TCRdb stores in-frame clones only, minus some. The sample has a few million clones; around 90% are singletons. Sequences were obtained from naive CD4+ T cells sorted from blood. Subset indicated: CD45RA+ positively selected. Receptors originate from a man younger than 35 in good health.

V and J are TRBV5-6 and TRBJ1-2, with 10 positions matching TRBD1. Germline V lookup: CDR1 SGHDT, CDR2 YYEEEE. The CDR3 extends over 14 amino acids. The V segment lost 5 bases and the J segment 8 bases; nucleotides outside the gene matches: 9. The CDR3 DNA reads TGTGCCAGCAGGGATTCCGGGACAGGGGTGGGCTACACCTTC. It encodes CASRDSGTGVGYTF.

The chain recombines TRBV30 with TRBJ1-4; 7 nucleotides match TRBD1. V shed 3 bases and J 0 bases; nucleotides not matched to a gene: 4. Germline lookup yields CDR1 GTSNPN and CDR2 SVGIG (reference sequence). There are 15 residues in the CDR3. CDR3 amino acids: CAWSGDSSTNEKLFF. The CDR3 DNA follows: TGTGCCTGGAGCGGGGACAGTTCAACTAATGAAAAACTGTTTTTT.

This chain connects TRBV6-1 to TRBJ1-5; 7 bases agree with TRBD1. The CDR3 has 13 residues. Germline CDR1 is MNHNS and CDR2 is SASEGT. The V gene end was trimmed by 6 bases and the J gene end by 4 bases; junction bases not matched to a gene: 3. The CDR3 protein is CASRAGQNQPQHF. CDR3 nucleotides: TGTGCCAGCAGGGCGGGACAGAATCAGCCCCAGCATTTT.

J is TRBJ1-4 and V is TRBV2, with D tentatively TRBD1 (5 bases). CDR1 and CDR2 from the germline V gene are SNHLY and FYNNEI. The CDR3 extends over 15 amino acids. Trimming took off 8 bases at V and 7 bases at J, with 20 bases between the two ends. The CDR3 loop reads CASLPGGARSEKLFF. The DNA for the CDR3 is TGTGCCAGCCTACCTGGCGGGGCGAGGAGTGAAAAACTGTTTTTT.

The V and J genes are TRBV6-6 and TRBJ1-4, with a possible D match to TRBD1 (5 bases). The V gene's germline CDR1 is MNHNY and CDR2 SVGAGI (reference sequence). V shed 2 bases and J shed 5 bases, with 12 bases lying between them. This CDR3 spans 15 amino acids. The CDR3 DNA is TGTGCCAGCAGTTACGGGGGACGGATAAATGAAAAACTGTTTTTT. Protein product: CASSYGGRINEKLFF.

V and J are TRBV9 and TRBJ2-5; D gene uncertain. Germline CDR1 and CDR2: SGDLS and YYNGEE. The length of the CDR3 is 14 residues. V lost 1 base and J 5 bases, leaving 12 bases between the germline ends. In nucleotides, the CDR3 is TGTGCCAGCAGCGTATCTATCTCCGGGGAGACCCAGTACTTC. This sequence encodes CASSVSISGETQYF.

The rearrangement links TRBV18 to TRBJ1-3; possibly TRBD1 for D (5 bases). Germline lookup yields CDR1 KGHSH and CDR2 LQKENI. Trimming cost V 1 base and J 4 bases, with 11 bases left between them. The CDR3 totals 15 residues. The CDR3 region is CASSPLTELGNTIYF. CDR3 nucleotide sequence: TGTGCCAGCTCACCACTGACAGAGCTAGGAAACACCATATATTTT.

The chain has TRBV7-9 and TRBJ2-1, with 9 bases lining up with TRBD2. With V trimmed by 5 bases and J by 5 bases, 10 bases remained unmatched. Per germline, CDR1 SEHNR and CDR2 FQNEAQ (reference sequence). CDR3 length: 16 residues. CDR3 region: CASSPMGSSGNNEQFF. The CDR3 DNA reads TGTGCCAGCAGCCCAATGGGGTCTAGCGGGAACAATGAGCAGTTCTTC.

The chain combines TRBV7-2 with TRBJ2-3; D is unresolved. This CDR3 spans 12 amino acids. With 6 bases removed from V and 5 bases from J, the gap between germline ends came to 9 bases. Germline CDR1 is SGHTA and CDR2 is FQGNSA. The CDR3 sequence: CASSNQGDTQYF. CDR3 DNA sequence: TGTGCCAGCAGTAACCAAGGAGATACGCAGTATTTT.

V usage is TRBV25-1 and J usage is TRBJ2-3; 7 nucleotides align to TRBD1. The CDR3 length is 17 residues. CDR1 and CDR2 from the germline V gene are MGHDK and SYGVNS. J lost 5 bases, V lost 6 bases, and 17 bases had no gene match. The CDR3 sequence: CASSRAREGAVGDTQYF. The CDR3 nucleotides read TGTGCCAGCAGCCGAGCGAGAGAGGGGGCGGTGGGAGATACGCAGTATTTT.

This chain connects TRBV2 to TRBJ2-2, with TRBD2 as a possible D gene (6 bases). Trimming took off 3 bases at V and 7 bases at J, with 15 bases between the two ends. Germline-derived CDR1 and CDR2 are SNHLY and FYNNEI. This CDR3 is 15 amino acids long. The CDR3 bases are TGTGCCAGCAGTGACCCCGATGGGGGGATCGGGGAGCTGTTTTTT. It translates to CASSDPDGGIGELFF.

This chain connects TRBV29-1 to TRBJ2-3; D possibly corresponds to TRBD2 (5 bases). This CDR3 is built from 14 residues. CDR1 and CDR2 from the germline V gene are SQVTM and ANQGSEA. Between the trimmed V and J ends, which lost 7 bases and 0 bases, there was a span of 14 bases. CDR3 bases: TGCAGCGCCGGGAAATTAGCTAGCACAGATACGCAGTATTTT. Amino acid sequence: CSAGKLASTDTQYF.

Points on this clone: This sample also contains other DNA sequences that code for the same CDR3. The gene calls are TRBV28 and TRBJ1-2; TRBD1 aligns across 7 bases. Trimming took 6 bases from V and 8 from J; bases not matched to a gene: 9. Germline V lookup: CDR1 MDHEN, CDR2 SYDVKM. The CDR3 length is 13 residues. The CDR3 here is CASSPTGVDGYTF. The CDR3 DNA sequence: TGTGCCAGCAGCCCAACAGGGGTAGACGGCTACACCTTC.

J is TRBJ1-2 and V is TRBV6-5; D ambiguous. V lost 0 bases and J 4 bases, leaving 3 bases between the germline ends. CDR3 length: 12 residues. The germline V gene encodes CDR1 MNHEY and CDR2 SVGAGI. CDR3 in DNA: TGTGCCAGCAGTTACTCGTTCTATGGCTACACCTTC. Amino acid sequence: CASSYSFYGYTF.

The chain joins TRBV5-4 to TRBJ2-2, with D tentatively TRBD2 (5 bases). In germline, CDR1 is SGHNT, CDR2 YYREEE (reference sequence). The ends were cut back, 1 base at V and 4 bases at J, with 8 bases in the middle. The CDR3 spans 14 residues. CDR3 sequence: CASSLKLGTGELFF. CDR3 bases: TGTGCCAGCAGCTTGAAACTAGGCACCGGGGAGCTGTTTTTT.

This clone has just one count. The chain recombines TRBV28 with TRBJ2-6; D gene uncertain. Germline CDR1 reads MDHEN; CDR2 reads SYDVKM. Between the trimmed V and J ends, which lost 6 bases and 0 bases, there was a span of 12 bases. The CDR3 length is 16 residues. The CDR3 region has the DNA TGTGCCAGCAGGGAGAGGCCCTTCTCTGGGGCCAACGTCCTGACTTTC. Translated: CASRERPFSGANVLTF. The complete variable domain, with remaining parts taken from reference TRBV28 and TRBJ2-6, reads DVKVTQSSRYLVKRTGEKVFLECVQDMDHENMFWYRQDPGLGLRLIYFSYDVKMKEKGDIPEGYSVSREKKERFSLILESASTNQTSMYLCASRERPFSGANVLTFGAGSRLTVL.

The chain links TRBV7-9 to TRBJ2-2; D uncertain. CDR1 is SEHNR and CDR2 is FQNEAQ in the germline V gene (reference sequence). Trimming cost V 2 bases and J 3 bases, with 10 bases left between them. The CDR3 has 15 amino acids. DNA for the CDR3: TGTGCCAGCAGCTTAAGCCGGGCCGACACCGGGGAGCTGTTTTTT. Protein: CASSLSRADTGELFF.

The rearrangement uses TRBV1 and TRBJ2-3; the table gives TRBD2 as D, unverified against the DNA. TRBV1 is an annotated pseudogene. This CDR3 is 18 amino acids long. CDR3 sequence reads: CTSSQGNPSGSMADTQYF. The CDR3 nucleotides are TGCACCAGCAGCCAAGGAAATCCTAGCGGGAGCATGGCAGATACGCAGTATTTT.

This rearrangement joins TRBV10-1 to TRBJ1-4; 8 bases line up with TRBD1. V was pared by 7 bases and J by 3 bases, with 4 bases of the junction left unmatched. This CDR3 has 14 amino acids. The V gene's germline CDR1 is WNHNN and CDR2 SYGVQD (reference sequence). This chain's CDR3 is CASTTGGSNEKLFF. The CDR3 DNA reads as TGCGCCAGCACCACAGGGGGGTCTAATGAAAAACTGTTTTTT.

This clone has just a few counts. The chain recombines TRBV2 with TRBJ1-5; perhaps TRBD1 as D (6 bases). This CDR3 contains 14 residues. The V end was cut by 3 bases, the J end by 7 bases, with 13 bases between. CDR1 and CDR2 from the germline V gene are SNHLY and FYNNEI. In nucleotides, the CDR3 is TGTGCCAGCAGTGAGGTAGGGGGGAAGCAGCCCCAGCATTTT. Protein: CASSEVGGKQPQHF. Using reference TRBV2 and TRBJ1-5 for the parts outside the CDR3, the full variable domain is EPEVTQTPSHQVTQMGQEVILRCVPISNHLYFYWYRQILGQKVEFLVSFYNNEISEKSEIFDDQFSVERPDGSNFTLKIRSTKLEDSAMYFCASSEVGGKQPQHFGDGTRLSIL.